This T cell receptor (beta chain) was found in a study of blood T cell repertoires in COVID-19. The overall study: Acute and convalescent COVID-19 specimens originated in the United States, Italy and Spain. Nucleic acid was either cDNA or gDNA, and it came from T cells, B-cell-depleted T cells, or PBMCs.

Per the original methods: Nucleated cell counts were estimated from reference gene primer amplification. The method was immunoSEQ multiplex PCR; TCRdb's version includes in-frame clones alone and lacks a portion of them. Clonal size and the V and J genes are those of that table, whereas D and trimming came from the DNA. The sample holds about 140,000 clones, approximately 83% seen once. The CDR3 extends over 16 amino acids. Trimming removed 5 bases at V and 5 bases at J, with 19 bases between. The V gene's germline CDR1 is LNHDA and CDR2 SQIVND (reference sequence). This sequence joins TRBV19 and TRBJ1-5; D might be TRBD1 (6 bases). The sequenced sample was peripheral blood. The TCR sequence derives from a woman between 55 and 75 years old with acute or convalescent COVID-19. This CDR3 reads CASSPLQGSFYQPQHF. Here the CDR3 DNA reads TGTGCCAGTAGTCCTCTACAGGGTAGTTTCTATCAGCCCCAGCATTTT. The variable domain in full, completed from reference TRBV19 and TRBJ1-5, reads DGGITQSPKYLFRKEGQNVTLSCEQNLNHDAMYWYRQDPGQGLRLIYYSQIVNDFQKGDIAEGYSVSREKKESFPLTVTSAQKNPTAFYLCASSPLQGSFYQPQHFGDGTRLSIL.